Ten or more counts support the clone carrying this T cell receptor beta chain. The data originate from a study of tumor-infiltrating lymphocytes in primary liver carcinoma. At the level of the study: Productive TCRbeta reads per sample were roughly 3.5 to 7.5 million, not differing by tissue.

The study extracted blood RNA from unsorted whole blood and also extracted germline DNA. The template, approximately 500 ng total RNA, yielded TCR beta cDNA made with a constant-region primer. ARM-PCR, slightly modified, supplied the TCR beta libraries through three nested multiplex PCR rounds. Each of the first two PCR rounds ran approximately 11 cycles with TRBV1-TRBV30 forward and C-beta reverse primers. TCRdb analysed the multiplex PCR reads with MiXCR anew, one entry per CDR3 protein. Among some 200,000 distinct CDR3 sequences, almost 65% were seen once, and the ten largest hold 5.5% to 9%. CDR3 length equals 16 residues. Germline V gives CDR1 SQVTM, CDR2 ANQGSEA. V lost 5 bases and J lost 5; bases outside the gene matches: 15.

The rearrangement links TRBV29-1 to TRBJ2-7, with 10 bases lining up with TRBD1. The clonotype comes from an older woman with primary liver carcinoma and hepatitis B virus infection. Sequencing used peripheral blood. CDR3 DNA sequence: TGCAGCGTTCGGAAATTACGGGACAGGGGTTACCACGAGCAGTACTTC. This encodes CSVRKLRDRGYHEQYF.